This T cell receptor (beta chain) was captured in a study of shared clonotypes between healthy human individuals. Libraries were prepared by immunoSEQ multiplex PCR; TCRdb keeps only in-frame clonotypes and omits some of them. Among about 2.4 million clones, approximately 94% were seen once, and the ten largest hold 0.35% to 0.45%. Germline-derived CDR1 and CDR2 are SQVTM and ANQGSEA. V was clipped by 2 bases and J by 8 bases; unmatched bases: 7. The CDR3 has 14 residues. Turning to this clone: Its antigen is undetermined.

Broader study findings: A generally larger estimated richness was seen in naive subsets than in memory subsets. Shared clonotypes across all four donors exceeded non-shared ones in generation probability. Read depth was anticipated to influence clonotype sharing among donors.

The sample comprised naive CD4+ T cells from PBMCs. Subset: CD45RA+ positively selected. The sequence was collected from a man aged 18 to 30 in good health. Some clones in this sample may be carry-over from other donors' samples. This chain links TRBV29-1 with TRBJ1-4; TRBD1 matches 8 bases. This chain's CDR3 is CSVETGTGGEKLFF. CDR3 nucleotides: TGCAGCGTTGAAACCGGGACAGGCGGCGAAAAACTGTTTTTT.